This T cell receptor (beta chain) was identified in a study of T cell clonotyping in hematopoietic cell transplantation. This clone has a handful of counts. Time point of the sample: recipient sample about 28 days before transplant, after cytoreduction. Data came from immunoSEQ multiplex PCR; TCRdb stores just in-frame clones and leaves some out. The sample holds roughly 46,000 clones; roughly 80% are singletons and the top ten take approximately 5.7%. The trim removed 4 bases at V and 9 bases at J, leaving 8 bases unmatched. This CDR3 spans 15 amino acids. CDR1 and CDR2 (germline): SGHTA, FQGNSA. This TCR derives from a man aged 55 to 70 with myelodysplastic syndrome. Some clones in this sample may be carry-over from other donors' samples. This chain uses TRBV7-2 with TRBJ1-6; 8 bases are a match to TRBD1. The specimen comprised peripheral blood mononuclear cells, sampled before stem cell transplant. The CDR3 DNA reads TGTGCCAGCAGCTCAGGGGGCATCTTAGGTTCACCCCTCCACTTT. This codes for CASSSGGILGSPLHF.